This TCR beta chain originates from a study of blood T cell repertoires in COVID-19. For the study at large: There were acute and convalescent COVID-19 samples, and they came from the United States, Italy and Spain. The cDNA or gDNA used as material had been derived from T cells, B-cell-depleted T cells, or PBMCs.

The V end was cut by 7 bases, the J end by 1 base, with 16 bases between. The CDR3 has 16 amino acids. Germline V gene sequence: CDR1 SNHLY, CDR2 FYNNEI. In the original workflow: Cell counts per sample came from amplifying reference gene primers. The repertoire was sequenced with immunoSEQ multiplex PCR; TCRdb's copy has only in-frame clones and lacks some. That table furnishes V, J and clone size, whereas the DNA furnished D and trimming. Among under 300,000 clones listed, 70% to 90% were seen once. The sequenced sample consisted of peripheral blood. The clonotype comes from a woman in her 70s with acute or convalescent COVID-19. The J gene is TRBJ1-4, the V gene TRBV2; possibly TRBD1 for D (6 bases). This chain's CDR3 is CASTVSRGGTNEKLFF. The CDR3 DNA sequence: TGTGCCAGCACTGTATCGAGGGGGGGAACTAATGAAAAACTGTTTTTT.